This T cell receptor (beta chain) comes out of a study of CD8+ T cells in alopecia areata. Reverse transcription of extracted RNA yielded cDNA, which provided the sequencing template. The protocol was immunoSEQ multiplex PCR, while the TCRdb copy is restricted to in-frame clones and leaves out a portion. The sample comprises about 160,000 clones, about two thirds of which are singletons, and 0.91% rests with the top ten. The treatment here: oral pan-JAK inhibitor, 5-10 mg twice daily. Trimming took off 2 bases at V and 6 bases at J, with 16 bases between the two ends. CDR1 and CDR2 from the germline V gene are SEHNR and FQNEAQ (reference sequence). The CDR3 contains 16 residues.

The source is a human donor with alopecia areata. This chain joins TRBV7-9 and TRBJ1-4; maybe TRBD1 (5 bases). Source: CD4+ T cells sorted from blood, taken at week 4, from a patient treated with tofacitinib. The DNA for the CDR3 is TGTGCCAGCAGCTTAATCGCGGGGGTCGGACATGAAAAACTGTTTTTT. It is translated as CASSLIAGVGHEKLFF. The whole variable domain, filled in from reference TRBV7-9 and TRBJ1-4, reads DTGVSQNPRHKITKRGQNVTFRCDPISEHNRLYWYRQTLGQGPEFLTYFQNEAQLEKSRLLSDRFSAERPKGSFSTLEIQRTEQGDSAMYLCASSLIAGVGHEKLFFGSGTQLSVL.